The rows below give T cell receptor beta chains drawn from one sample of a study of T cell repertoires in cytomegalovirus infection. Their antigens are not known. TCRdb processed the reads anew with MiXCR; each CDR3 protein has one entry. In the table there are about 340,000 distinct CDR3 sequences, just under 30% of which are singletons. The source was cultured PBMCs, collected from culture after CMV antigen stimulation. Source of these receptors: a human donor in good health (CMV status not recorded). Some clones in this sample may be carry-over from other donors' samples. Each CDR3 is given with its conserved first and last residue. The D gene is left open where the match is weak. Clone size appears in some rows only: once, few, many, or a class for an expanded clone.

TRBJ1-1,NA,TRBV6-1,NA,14,TGTGCCAGCAACAGAGGACGGGCAAACACTGAAGCTTTCTTT,CASNRGRANTEAFF
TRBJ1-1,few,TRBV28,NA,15,TGTGCCAGCAGTTTAAGGGCAGGAGGACGGACTGAAGCTTTCTTT,CASSLRAGGRTEAFF
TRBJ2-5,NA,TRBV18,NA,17,TGTGCCAGCTCACCACTAAGCGGCGCAGGGCAGTTTGAGACCCAGTACTTC,CASSPLSGAGQFETQYF
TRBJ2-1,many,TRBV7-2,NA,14,TGTGCCAGCAGCTTAGGGGGATATCTGGATGAGCAGTTCTTC,CASSLGGYLDEQFF
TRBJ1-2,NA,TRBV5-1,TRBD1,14,TGCGCCAGCAGCTCCGGGACAGGGGCTCATGGCTACACCTTC,CASSSGTGAHGYTF
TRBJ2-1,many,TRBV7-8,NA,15,TGTGCCAGCAGCCCAGGGGGACTTCGGTACAATGAGCAGTTCTTC,CASSPGGLRYNEQFF
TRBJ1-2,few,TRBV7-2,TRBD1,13,TGTGCCAGCAGCCCGGGACAGCCCTATGGCTACACCTTC,CASSPGQPYGYTF
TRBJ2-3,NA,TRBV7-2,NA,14,TGTGCCAGCAGCCCTCTACTAGGCACAGATACGCAGTATTTT,CASSPLLGTDTQYF
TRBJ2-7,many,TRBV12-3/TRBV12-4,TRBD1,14,TGTGCCAGCAGTTTAAGACAGGGGGCGGACGAGCAGTACTTC,CASSLRQGADEQYF
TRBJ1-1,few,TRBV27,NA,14,TGTGCCAGCAACCCCAACCCGACAGCCCTGGGAGCTTTCTTT,CASNPNPTALGAFF
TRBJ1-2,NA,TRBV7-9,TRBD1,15,TGTGCCAGCAGCTTAGGAGGACAGGCCGACTATGGCTACACCTTC,CASSLGGQADYGYTF
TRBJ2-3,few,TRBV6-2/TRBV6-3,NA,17,TGTGCCAGCAGTCCGCCACAGATTTACGAAGGGTTAGGTACGCAGTATTTT,CASSPPQIYEGLGTQYF
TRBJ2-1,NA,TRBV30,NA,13,TGTGCCTGGACCCCGGGGAGCGGGAATGAGCAGTTCTTC,CAWTPGSGNEQFF
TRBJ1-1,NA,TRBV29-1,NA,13,TGCAGCGTTGAACCCCCAGGGGAGACTGAAGCTTTCTTT,CSVEPPGETEAFF
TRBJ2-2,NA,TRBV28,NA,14,TGTGCCAGCAAACTGGGTGCGAACACCGGGGAGCTGTTTTTT,CASKLGANTGELFF
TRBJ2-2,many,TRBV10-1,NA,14,TGCGCCAGCAGCCGACAGGGAGGAACCGGGGAGCTGTTTTTT,CASSRQGGTGELFF
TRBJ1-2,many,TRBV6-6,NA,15,TGTGCCAGCAGTTACTCCGGGACCCAACAGGGTGGCTACACCTTC,CASSYSGTQQGGYTF
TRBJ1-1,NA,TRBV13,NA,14,TGTGCCAGCCTGCGCGGGGGACAGAACACTGAAGCTTTCTTT,CASLRGGQNTEAFF
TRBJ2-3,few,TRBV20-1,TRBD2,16,TGCAGTGCTCGTCGTGGACTAGCGACTAGCACAGATACGCAGTATTTT,CSARRGLATSTDTQYF
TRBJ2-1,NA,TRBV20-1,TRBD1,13,TGCAGTGCTAGAGTATCAGGGGGAGATGAGCAGTTCTTC,CSARVSGGDEQFF
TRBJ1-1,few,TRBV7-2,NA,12,TGTGCCAGCAGCCCGTTGTGGAGTCAAGCTTTCTTT,CASSPLWSQAFF
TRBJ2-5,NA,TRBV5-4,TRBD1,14,TGTGCCAGCAGTCGGACAGGCAACCAAGAGACCCAGTACTTC,CASSRTGNQETQYF
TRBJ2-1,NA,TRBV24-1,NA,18,TGTGCCACCAGCGGAGATTCAGTGGGGATGAGCTCCTACAATGAGCAGTTCTTC,CATSGDSVGMSSYNEQFF
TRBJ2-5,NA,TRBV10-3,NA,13,TGTGCCATCAGTGATCGCAGGGAAGAGACCCAGTACTTC,CAISDRREETQYF
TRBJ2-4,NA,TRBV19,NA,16,TGTGCCAGCAAGGGAAGGGCTGGGGTAGCCAAAAACATTCAGTACTTC,CASKGRAGVAKNIQYF
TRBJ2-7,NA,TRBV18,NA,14,TGTGCCAGCTCACCCCGGGACAAAGCCTGCGAGCAGTACTTC,CASSPRDKACEQYF
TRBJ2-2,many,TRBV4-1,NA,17,TGCGCCAGCAGCCAACTACCGCCGGGACAGAACACCGGGGAGCTGTTTTTT,CASSQLPPGQNTGELFF
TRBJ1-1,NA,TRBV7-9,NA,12,TGTGCCAGCAGCGATAGGGTCCCTGAAGCTTTCTTT,CASSDRVPEAFF
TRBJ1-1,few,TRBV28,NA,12,TGTGCCAGCAGGGTGGAAGGCACTGAAGCTTTCTTT,CASRVEGTEAFF
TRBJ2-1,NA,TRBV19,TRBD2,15,TGTGCCAGTAGTATCTGGGGTCGGACTAGTACTGAGCAGTTCTTC,CASSIWGRTSTEQFF
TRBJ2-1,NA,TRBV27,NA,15,TGTGCCAGCAGTTTATCGGCCCCTCGGTACAATGAGCGGTTCTTC,CASSLSAPRYNERFF
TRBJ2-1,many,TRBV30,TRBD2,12,TGTGCCTGGAGTACGACGTTAGCGGGGCAGTTCTTC,CAWSTTLAGQFF
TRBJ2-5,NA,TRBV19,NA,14,TGTGCCAGTAGTATTGGGGGGCTCCAAGAGACCCAGTACTTC,CASSIGGLQETQYF
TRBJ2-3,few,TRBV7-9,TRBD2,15,TGTGCCAGCAGCGGCCCCAGCGGGATCACAGATACGCAGTATTTT,CASSGPSGITDTQYF
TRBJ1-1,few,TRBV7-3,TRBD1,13,TGTGCCAGCAGCGCCGACAGGGCTCTTGAAGCTTTCTTT,CASSADRALEAFF